Following are 32 T cell receptor beta chains from one sample sequenced in a study of control samples from healthy donors and cancer patients. Generated by immunoSEQ multiplex PCR, the TCRdb table keeps only in-frame clones and is missing some. The sample consists of 90,000 or so clones, around 90% of them appearing once. Material for sequencing was PBMCs. The receptors stem from a woman aged 45-60 years with colorectal cancer.

The chain uses TRBV6-5 and TRBJ2-3; TRBD2 might be the D (6 bases). V dropped 6 bases and J dropped 5 bases, with 18 bases sitting between them. The CDR3 consists of 15 residues. Germline V lookup: CDR1 MNHEY, CDR2 SVGAGI. CDR3 in DNA: TGTGCCAGCAGCCCCCTTCCGGAGGGGCGAGATACGCAGTATTTT. This gives the protein CASSPLPEGRDTQYF.

The chain recombines TRBV28 with TRBJ2-3; 8 bases agree with TRBD2. The CDR3 is 15 amino acids. CDR1 and CDR2 (germline): MDHEN, SYDVKM. The ends lost 6 bases at V and 5 bases at J; junction bases unmatched: 10. The CDR3 is CASSLGGAVIDTQYF. Written as DNA, the CDR3 is TGTGCCAGCAGCCTCGGGGGGGCCGTTATAGATACGCAGTATTTT.

The V and J genes are TRBV7-2 and TRBJ1-1; D is ambiguous. Trimming took off 1 base at V and 0 bases at J, with 9 bases between the two ends. Looked up from germline, CDR1 is SGHTA and CDR2 is FQGNSA. CDR3 length equals 15 residues. The CDR3 reads CASSLGEAVNTEAFF. The CDR3 DNA sequence: TGTGCCAGCAGCTTAGGTGAGGCGGTGAACACTGAAGCTTTCTTT.

The chain recombines TRBV6-5 with TRBJ1-1; no firm D call. V was trimmed by 0 bases and J by 4 bases, leaving 12 bases between them. This CDR3 comprises 15 residues. The germline V gene encodes CDR1 MNHEY and CDR2 SVGAGI. The CDR3 nucleotides read TGTGCCAGCAGTTACTCGACCCACGCAAGCACTGAAGCTTTCTTT. This translates into CASSYSTHASTEAFF.

This chain links TRBV6-1 with TRBJ2-1; 11 bases match TRBD2. Germline V gene sequence: CDR1 MNHNS, CDR2 SASEGT. V dropped 1 base and J dropped 7; count of bases not matched to a gene: 3. CDR3 size: 15 residues. The CDR3 coding sequence is TGTGCCAGCAGTGAAGTGTCTAGCGGGGGGAATGAGCAGTTCTTC. Translating it yields CASSEVSSGGNEQFF.

The chain joins TRBV20-1 to TRBJ1-2, with 9 bases fitting TRBD1. There are 10 residues in the CDR3. Per germline, CDR1 DFQATT and CDR2 SNEGSKA (reference sequence). This CDR3 is CSRDRDGYTF. CDR3 in DNA: TGCAGCCGGGACAGGGACGGCTACACCTTC.

This rearrangement joins TRBV5-1 to TRBJ1-1, with 11 bases that match TRBD1. J lost 5 bases, V lost 2 bases, and 5 bases had no gene match. The CDR3 has 15 residues. CDR1 and CDR2 from the germline V gene are SGHRS and YFSETQ. CDR3 DNA sequence: TGCGCCAGCAGCTTAGGGGACAGGGGGAGAACTGAAGCTTTCTTT. Translating it yields CASSLGDRGRTEAFF.

The rearrangement joins TRBV3-1 (or the pseudogene TRBV3-2) to TRBJ1-2; 8 nucleotides align to TRBD1. Germline V CDR1 and CDR2: LGHDT, YNNKEL (reference sequence). After removal of 4 bases from V and 8 bases from J, the junction contained 6 bases not matched to a gene. The CDR3 length is 13 residues. The CDR3 DNA sequence: TGTGCCAGCAGCCGAACAGGGGGATACGGCTACACCTTC. As protein: CASSRTGGYGYTF.

This clone turned up a few times. This chain uses TRBV7-2 with TRBJ1-1; D uncertain. CDR1 is SGHTA, CDR2 FQGNSA, per germline. The ends were cut back, 1 base at V and 0 bases at J, with 12 bases in the middle. The CDR3 has 16 amino acids. The CDR3 loop is CASSLEAWVMNTEAFF. CDR3 nucleotide sequence: TGTGCCAGCAGCTTAGAAGCGTGGGTCATGAACACTGAAGCTTTCTTT.

The chain couples TRBV28 to TRBJ2-1, with 8 positions matching TRBD1. The CDR3 loop spans 13 amino acids. Germline V gene data show CDR1 as MDHEN and CDR2 as SYDVKM. J gave up 7 bases and V 8 bases, and 7 bases lay outside the gene matches. Written as DNA, the CDR3 is TGTGCCAGCGCTCGACAGGGGAAGAATGAGCAGTTCTTC. It translates to CASARQGKNEQFF.

The chain is built from TRBV5-1 and TRBJ2-1; 8 bases are a match to TRBD1. V trimming: 4 bases; J trimming: 2 bases; junction bases outside the gene matches: 5. The CDR3 covers 15 residues. Germline assignment: CDR1 SGHRS and CDR2 YFSETQ. The CDR3 DNA reads TGCGCCAGCAGCGCCGGACAGGGTCCCTACAATGAGCAGTTCTTC. This codes for CASSAGQGPYNEQFF.

The rearrangement joins TRBV29-1 to TRBJ2-5; TRBD1 aligns across 8 bases. CDR3 length equals 13 residues. V was pared by 7 bases and J by 5 bases, with 9 bases of the junction left unmatched. Germline CDR1 and CDR2: SQVTM and ANQGSEA. CDR3 in amino acids: CSGQGQDAETQYF. For the CDR3, the DNA is TGCAGCGGACAGGGACAGGACGCGGAGACCCAGTACTTC.

The chain joins TRBV5-1 to TRBJ1-1; TRBD1 matches at 7 bases. The CDR3 runs to 14 residues. Germline CDR1 SGHRS, CDR2 YFSETQ. V lost 0 bases and J lost 1; bases outside the gene matches: 0. CDR3 DNA: TGCGCCAGCAGCTTGGGGACAGGGAACACTGAAGCTTTCTTT. Residues: CASSLGTGNTEAFF.

V and J are TRBV7-2 and TRBJ1-2, with a tentative D call TRBD1 (6 bases). Germline lookup yields CDR1 SGHTA and CDR2 FQGNSA. V was cut by 6 bases and J by 10 bases, with 27 bases left in between. The CDR3 totals 16 residues. CDR3 protein: CASSPHAVGTSMDYTF. CDR3 in DNA: TGTGCCAGCAGTCCACACGCCGTGGGGACATCGATGGACTACACCTTC.

This rearrangement joins TRBV6-5 to TRBJ2-6; unclear D gene. This CDR3 spans 14 amino acids. V shed 8 bases and J shed 0 bases, with 8 bases lying between them. Germline CDR1 is MNHEY and CDR2 is SVGAGI. The CDR3 coding sequence is TGTGCCAGCGGAGTTCTCTCTGGGGCCAACGTCCTGACTTTC. Amino acid sequence: CASGVLSGANVLTF.

The rearrangement uses TRBV10-1 and TRBJ2-1; weak D call: TRBD2 (5 bases). Germline CDR1 is WNHNN and CDR2 is SYGVQD (reference sequence). Trimming removed 5 bases at V and 0 bases at J, with 8 bases between. CDR3 size: 14 residues. DNA for the CDR3: TGCGCCAGCAGTACGGGGAGCTCCTACAATGAGCAGTTCTTC. This sequence encodes CASSTGSSYNEQFF.

A few counts support this clone. The gene calls are TRBV7-3 and TRBJ1-1; D unclear. This CDR3 contains 14 residues. V was shortened by 5 bases and J by 5 bases, with 15 bases between the two germline ends. Germline assignment: CDR1 SGHTA and CDR2 FQGTGA. The CDR3 loop reads CASSLVEGQTEAFF. The DNA for the CDR3 is TGTGCCAGCAGCCTCGTCGAAGGGCAGACTGAAGCTTTCTTT.

This clone appeared a few times. The gene calls are TRBV19 and TRBJ2-3; 8 positions agree with TRBD1. The V segment lost 6 bases and the J segment 4 bases; nucleotides outside the gene matches: 12. CDR3 size: 16 residues. CDR1 and CDR2 from the germline V gene are LNHDA and SQIVND (reference sequence). In DNA form, the CDR3 reads TGTGCCAGTAGCAGTGAGTCAGGGGGCGGGGCAGATACGCAGTATTTT. Amino acid sequence: CASSSESGGGADTQYF.

Turning to this clone: Other DNA sequences within the sample encode an identical CDR3. The V call is TRBV5-1, the J call TRBJ2-1; D not resolved. This CDR3 contains 12 residues. Germline V gene lookup returns CDR1 SGHRS and CDR2 YFSETQ. Trimming removed 2 bases at V and 9 bases at J, with 9 bases between. Here the CDR3 DNA reads TGCGCCAGCAGCTTTAGCTGGGGTGAGCAGTTCTTC. It specifies CASSFSWGEQFF. Drawing the rest from reference TRBV5-1 and TRBJ2-1, the complete variable domain is KAGVTQTPRYLIKTRGQQVTLSCSPISGHRSVSWYQQTPGQGLQFLFEYFSETQRNKGNFPGRFSGRQFSNSRSEMNVSTLELGDSALYLCASSFSWGEQFFGPGTRLTVL.

The genes are TRBV10-3 and TRBJ1-1, with 9 bases fitting TRBD1. The CDR3 extends over 14 amino acids. The germline V gene encodes CDR1 ENHRY and CDR2 SYGVKD. With V trimmed by 2 bases and J by 6 bases, 4 bases remained unmatched. CDR3 amino acids: CAISEHRGQSEAFF. The DNA for the CDR3 is TGTGCCATCAGTGAGCACAGGGGGCAATCTGAAGCTTTCTTT.

V usage is TRBV6-5 and J usage is TRBJ1-6; unclear D gene. CDR3 length: 16 residues. Germline CDR1 MNHEY, CDR2 SVGAGI. V was shortened by 2 bases and J by 5 bases, with 13 bases between the two germline ends. The CDR3 here is CASSYGGGRDNSPLHF. Written as DNA, the CDR3 is TGTGCCAGCAGTTACGGAGGTGGCCGGGATAATTCACCCCTCCACTTT.

The chain carries TRBV3-1 (or the pseudogene TRBV3-2) and TRBJ2-3, with a tentative D call TRBD1 (6 bases). CDR3 length: 16 residues. The germline V gene encodes CDR1 LGHDT and CDR2 YNNKEL (reference sequence). The V gene lost 5 bases and the J gene lost 2 bases, with 17 bases spanning the gap. The CDR3 region is CASSSSDRRPTDTQYF. CDR3 in DNA: TGTGCCAGCAGCTCCTCTGACAGGAGACCCACAGATACGCAGTATTTT.

The chain employs TRBV6-7 and TRBJ1-2, with 7 bases matching TRBD1. TRBV6-7 is an ORF, and what it does is uncertain. This CDR3 comprises 18 residues. The V and J ends lost 0 bases and 3 bases, in that order; junction bases with no gene match: 13. CDR3 bases: TGTGCCAGCAGTTACTCGAAGGGGGCCAAGGGCCGGGACTATGGCTACACCTTC. It is translated as CASSYSKGAKGRDYGYTF.

The chain uses TRBV5-6 and TRBJ1-5; weak D call: TRBD1 (5 bases). The CDR3 contains 15 residues. The V gene lost 2 bases and the J gene lost 3 bases, with 12 bases spanning the gap. CDR1 and CDR2 from the germline V gene are SGHDT and YYEEEE. CDR3 sequence: CASSLLDRPNQPQHF. The CDR3 bases are TGTGCCAGCAGCTTACTAGACAGACCCAATCAGCCCCAGCATTTT.

V usage is TRBV6-2 or TRBV6-3 and J usage is TRBJ2-2, with D possibly TRBD1 on 5 matching bases. Trimming shortened V by 2 bases and J by 8 bases, and 9 bases separated the two germline ends. CDR1 and CDR2 (germline): MNHEY, SVGEGT. This CDR3 is 13 amino acids long. Here the CDR3 reads CASSYIPGGELFF. In DNA, the CDR3 is TGTGCCAGCAGTTACATCCCAGGGGGGGAGCTGTTTTTT.

The genes are TRBV28 and TRBJ1-1, with D tentatively TRBD1 (6 bases). Germline V lookup: CDR1 MDHEN, CDR2 SYDVKM. Trimming removed 6 bases at V and 4 bases at J, with 15 bases between. The CDR3 length is 14 residues. CDR3 region: CASSRSPRGTEAFF. In DNA form, the CDR3 reads TGTGCCAGCAGCCGATCCCCCAGGGGCACTGAAGCTTTCTTT. Variable domain in full (rest from reference TRBV28 and TRBJ1-1): DVKVTQSSRYLVKRTGEKVFLECVQDMDHENMFWYRQDPGLGLRLIYFSYDVKMKEKGDIPEGYSVSREKKERFSLILESASTNQTSMYLCASSRSPRGTEAFFGQGTRLTVV.

The chain recombines TRBV6-5 with TRBJ1-2; perhaps TRBD1 as D (5 bases). The CDR3 has 14 amino acids. Germline CDR1 MNHEY, CDR2 SVGAGI. Between the trimmed V and J ends, which lost 7 bases and 2 bases, there was a span of 14 bases. CDR3 protein: CASTQRGGNYGYTF. In DNA form, the CDR3 reads TGTGCCAGCACCCAAAGGGGAGGGAACTATGGCTACACCTTC.

V is TRBV28 and J is TRBJ2-3; D is perhaps TRBD1 (5 bases). Looked up from germline, CDR1 is MDHEN and CDR2 is SYDVKM. The CDR3 has 10 residues. Trimming took off 5 bases at V and 9 bases at J, with 6 bases between the two ends. CDR3 residues: CASSQGTQYF. In nucleotides, the CDR3 is TGTGCCAGCAGTCAGGGAACGCAGTATTTT.

This chain joins TRBV2 and TRBJ1-2; D is possibly TRBD1 (5 bases). The CDR3 contains 12 residues. Trimming cost V 6 bases and J 5 bases, with 10 bases left between them. Germline V gene data show CDR1 as SNHLY and CDR2 as FYNNEI. CDR3 loop: CASREGPYGYTF. CDR3 nucleotide sequence: TGTGCCAGCAGGGAGGGACCGTATGGCTACACCTTC.

The chain joins TRBV25-1 to TRBJ2-2; D remains ambiguous. The CDR3 is 13 amino acids. V gave up 3 bases and J gave up 0 bases, with 2 bases separating them. Germline V gene lookup returns CDR1 MGHDK and CDR2 SYGVNS. Here the CDR3 DNA reads TGTGCCAGCAGTGATTCGAACACCGGGGAGCTGTTTTTT. Encoded protein: CASSDSNTGELFF.

The chain links TRBV6-1 to TRBJ1-5; D might be TRBD1 (6 bases). This CDR3 has 16 amino acids. The germline CDR1 and CDR2 sequences are MNHNS and SASEGT. V was shortened by 4 bases and J by 5 bases, with 18 bases between the two germline ends. The CDR3 coding sequence is TGTGCCAGCAGTGGAGGTACAGGGAAGGTTGATCAGCCCCAGCATTTT. Translated, it gives CASSGGTGKVDQPQHF.

The V gene is TRBV5-6, the J gene TRBJ2-7, with 9 bases matching TRBD1. This CDR3 is 17 amino acids long. Germline V lookup: CDR1 SGHDT, CDR2 YYEEEE. Trimming at V came to 2 bases and at J to 0 bases, leaving 9 bases not matched to a gene. CDR3 bases: TGTGCCAGCAGCTTTCTGGGACAGGGAACCTCCTCCTACGAGCAGTACGTC. Protein: CASSFLGQGTSSYEQYV.